The clone carrying this TCR beta chain was detected only a few times. What it recognizes is unknown. The time point is: blood at routine non-recurrence follow-up after resection. Sequencing was performed on whole RNA extracted from tumor and nontumor lung tissue, or from frozen PBMC, and the material was left unsorted. Germline CDR1 is SQVTM and CDR2 is ANQGSEA. The CDR3 totals 12 residues. V trimming: 4 bases; J trimming: 9 bases; junction bases outside the gene matches: 5. The data are from a study of spatial heterogeneity in lung cancer. On the study more broadly: A consistent excess of beta-chain over alpha-chain sequences was detected. Study results and limitations: Among blood samples, ubiquitous expanded tumor TCRs appeared more at resection than at follow-up.

TCR cDNA molecules each carried a unique molecular identifier. TCRdb reprocessed the 5' RACE reads via MiXCR and lists one record per CDR3 protein. In the table there are fewer than 25,000 distinct CDR3 sequences, 9% to 10% of which are singletons. The starting material was PBMCs, obtained at follow-up. This chain links TRBV29-1 with TRBJ2-1; 8 bases agree with TRBD2. The sequence was obtained from a male donor with early-stage non-small cell lung cancer. The CDR3 DNA sequence: TGCAGCGTTGGGCCGGGAGGGAGTGAGCAGTTCTTC. This gives the protein CSVGPGGSEQFF.